This T cell receptor beta chain was identified during a study of shared clonotypes between healthy human individuals (TCRdb year 2020). Context from the whole study: A couple of women and a few men aged 18 to 49 years were included in the cohort. Per donor, three plates each were used for CD4 naive and CD4 memory, two for CD8 naive, and one for CD8 memory. Blood TCR repertoires of about 5 healthy adults were deeply sequenced to estimate repertoire size and the extent of clonotype sharing between individuals. Libraries were prepared and TCR repertoires were sequenced by different laboratories using diverse techniques, in order to increase sequencing depth and limit assay-specific biases. Each donor's leukapheresis produced roughly between about 0.8 and 10 billion PBMCs. Overall study outcomes, separate from this receptor: Sharing across a few donors was observed for approximately 5% of naive CD4, less than 4% of naive CD8, over 2% of memory CD4, and about 0.39% of memory CD8 clonotypes. Even with the large sequencing depth, rarefaction of the sorted-subset datasets indicated that sequencing was incomplete. Because the study included a small number of donors, the genetic and exposure-history diversity represented was limited. Only blood was sampled, and tissue TCR repertoires likely differ from those in blood. Compared with non-shared clonotypes, clonotypes shared by all four sorted-subset donors had higher generation probabilities. Naive subsets generally had larger estimated clonotype richness than memory subsets did. Pairwise subsampling indicated that sequencing depth was expected to affect the degree of clonotype sharing among donors.

The CDR3 starts with the cysteine, ends with the phenylalanine, and has 12 residues. Left in the record is the CDR3 DNA by itself, 36 bases read in frame from the first base. CDR1 and CDR2 (LNHDA, SQIVND) derive from the germline V gene (reference sequence). V is pared back by 4 bases and J by 8 bases, with 9 bases lying between the germline termini. For the CD8 naive samples, CD45RO-negative cells were positively selected for CCR7, yielding a CD45RA+CCR7+ population from which TemRA cells were excluded. The donors were healthy, HIV-negative adults with no recently reported acute infections or vaccinations. All donors were Caucasian adults living in Nashville, Tennessee, USA. After blood collection by leukapheresis, PBMCs were isolated using Ficoll-Histopaque density gradient centrifugation and then cryopreserved in the vapor phase of liquid nitrogen. Analytical flow cytometry was used to check the purity and quantity of each magnetically sorted T cell population. From each sorted fraction, genomic DNA was isolated and quantified by UV absorbance on a Nanodrop 2000c.

TCR CDR3 regions were amplified from genomic DNA by multiplex PCR using the deep immunoSEQ assay. Extracted genomic DNA from each cell subset was spread evenly across all wells of several immunoSEQ 96-well plates, with each plate serving as a replicate. For sorted subsets, about 200 ng genomic DNA, equal to some 28,000 T cell genomes, was loaded into each replicate PCR. Purified libraries were measured with a Qubit 3.0 fluorometer, size-checked on a Bioanalyzer 2100, and measured again with the KAPA Library Quantification kit. Every immunoSEQ 96-well plate was sequenced on a dedicated single-read 150-cycle Illumina NextSeq 550 flow cell. In the source study's methods: The immunoSEQ output contained only junctional sequences without quality scores, so filtering could not match that applied to full-length reads. To assign V/J genes and CDR3, sequences were annotated against IMGT germline references using PyIR, a Python wrapper for IgBLAST v1.9. Reads were filtered out if the reads had weak V/J assignments (E-value above 1e-6), no CDR3, stop codons, out-of-frame junctions, or ambiguous translated residues. V3J clonotypes were defined by identical inferred V gene, J gene, and CDR3 amino acid sequence. Percentage overlap between repertoires was calculated by dividing the number of shared unique clonotypes by the size of the smaller repertoire. RTK rarefaction, the Chao1 estimator, and Recon v2.1 estimates of unobserved clonotypes were used to assess repertoire richness. OLGA was used to compute generation probabilities for all TCRbeta clonotypes that the gDNA method yielded from four donors. TCRdb obtained this table from immuneACCESS and retained in-frame rearrangements with V and J assigned. These tables miss some clones; where compared with another copy, unresolved V genes account for less than half of the shortfall, and the remainder is unexplained. V and J calls and clone size come straight from that table; D and trimming were deduced from the DNA. The table for this sample lists some 800,000 clones; around 92% of them were counted only once. The biggest ten clones account for about 25% of the sample.

With respect to this clone: Its binding antigen is unknown. No per-base quality is available; no much larger clone lies one base away.

Sequences were obtained from naive CD8+ T cells sorted from blood. The sample's cell subset or site label, decoded: CD45RA+CCR7+. The receptor's source is a man aged 25 to 40 in good health. The chain joins TRBV19 to TRBJ1-5; no D gene call is confident. The CDR3 is CASSTTVKPQHF. The sequenced DNA is TGTGCCAGTAGTACCACCGTAAAGCCCCAGCATTTT.